The clone carrying this T cell receptor beta chain was seen once. This sample is part of a study of blood T cell repertoires in COVID-19. At the level of the study: The samples span acute and convalescent COVID-19 from the United States, Italy and Spain. From T cells, B-cell-depleted T cells, or PBMCs came the material, which was cDNA or gDNA.

Only in-frame clones appear in the TCRdb table, and some are missing; sequencing was by immunoSEQ multiplex PCR. Seen here are 100,000 to 120,000 clones, 85% observed once, and the top ten hold about 5.5%. The CDR3 sequence is 15 residues long. V dropped 0 bases and J dropped 8 bases, with 13 bases sitting between them. Germline CDR1 ENHRY, CDR2 SYGVKD. Patients in Seattle were enrolled during active infection, then followed longitudinally. The specimen was peripheral blood. This chain connects TRBV10-3 to TRBJ1-4; TRBD1 is a possible D gene (6 bases). This TCR was sampled from a woman in her sixties or seventies with COVID-19, enrolled during active disease. CDR3 amino acids: CAISESGDNWEKLFF. The CDR3 bases are TGTGCCATCAGTGAGTCGGGGGACAACTGGGAAAAACTGTTTTTT.